This T cell receptor beta chain was observed in a study of Ad26.COV2.S vaccination and SARS-CoV-2 variants. Produced via immunoSEQ multiplex PCR; TCRdb's table is partial and in-frame only. The data hold about 420,000 clones, with over 75% observed a single time. The CDR3 sequence is 17 residues long. The V end was cut by 1 base, the J end by 3 bases, with 19 bases between. The germline CDR1 and CDR2 sequences are LGHNA and YNFKEQ. Indicated treatment: some 20 received Ad26.COV2.S at low or high dose, single or two shots; about 5 received placebo; per-sample allocation not given. Specimens were obtained on day 63 following the first vaccine or placebo injection.

The TCR sequence derives from a person between 18 and 60 years old who received the Ad26.COV2.S COVID-19 vaccine or a placebo. This specimen was peripheral blood, taken in a trial of Ad26.COV2.S vaccine versus placebo. The V and J genes are TRBV4-2 and TRBJ2-7; no clear D gene. The CDR3 DNA follows: TGTGCCAGCAGCCAAGCTTTTAGGTCACCACGGGTCTACGAGCAGTACTTC. Its protein product is CASSQAFRSPRVYEQYF.